The T cell receptor (beta chain) under discussion was sequenced for a study of CD8 T cells in Susac syndrome. About this clonotype itself: The antigen remains unidentified.

cDNA came from about 0.5 to 1 ug RNA primed by random hexamers. Amplification of the TCR beta CDR3 was carried out by immunoSEQ multiplex PCR, which spanned a total of 54 Vbeta and 13 Jbeta segments. TCRdb reprocessed the immunoSEQ multiplex PCR reads via MiXCR and lists one record per CDR3 protein. In the table there are 150,000 to 200,000 distinct CDR3 sequences, about 94% of which are singletons. Regarding the study as a whole: It was acknowledged in the study that its TCR sequencing and HLA analysis involved a relatively small number of individuals.

TCR beta from blood CD8+ and CD4+ T cells was sequenced. Bulk CD8+ and CD4+ cells came from magnetic negative isolation; CD8+ TEMRA by FACS. Trimming removed 6 bases at V and 3 bases at J, with 9 bases between. CDR1 SEHNR and CDR2 FQNEAQ come from the germline V gene (reference sequence). CDR3 size: 12 residues. The chain carries TRBV7-9 and TRBJ2-7; D is unresolved. The sequenced sample was CD4+ T cells from PBMCs. The sequence was collected from a human donor in good health. CDR3 protein: CASSLTVYEQYF. The CDR3 nucleotides read TGTGCCAGCAGTTTGACGGTCTACGAGCAGTACTTC.